Detailed here is one T cell receptor (beta chain). Its antigen is still unknown. The data were obtained in a study of shared clonotypes between healthy human individuals. Study-wide background: Donors had three CD4 naive, three CD4 memory, two CD8 naive and one CD8 memory plate apiece.

Study findings and constraints: Lower generation probabilities were found for non-shared clonotypes than for those shared by all four donors.

Assay runs were performed at deep level. Sorted-subset replicate PCR reactions contained 200 to 250 ng DNA, corresponding to around 30,000 T cell genomes. The method was immunoSEQ multiplex PCR; TCRdb's version includes in-frame clones alone and lacks a portion of them. The data hold just over 2,000,000 clones, with about 95% observed a single time. CDR1 and CDR2 (germline): SQVTM, ANQGSEA. The V and J ends lost 8 bases and 1 base respectively, with 8 bases between them. The CDR3 has 11 amino acids. The chain combines TRBV29-1 with TRBJ1-2; D is possibly TRBD1 (6 bases). This TCR derives from a man between 18 and 35 years old in good health. What was sequenced was naive CD4+ T cells sorted from blood. As to subset: CD45RA+ positively selected. For the CDR3, the DNA is TGCAGCCACAGGGTTAACTATGGCTACACCTTC. Its protein is CSHRVNYGYTF.